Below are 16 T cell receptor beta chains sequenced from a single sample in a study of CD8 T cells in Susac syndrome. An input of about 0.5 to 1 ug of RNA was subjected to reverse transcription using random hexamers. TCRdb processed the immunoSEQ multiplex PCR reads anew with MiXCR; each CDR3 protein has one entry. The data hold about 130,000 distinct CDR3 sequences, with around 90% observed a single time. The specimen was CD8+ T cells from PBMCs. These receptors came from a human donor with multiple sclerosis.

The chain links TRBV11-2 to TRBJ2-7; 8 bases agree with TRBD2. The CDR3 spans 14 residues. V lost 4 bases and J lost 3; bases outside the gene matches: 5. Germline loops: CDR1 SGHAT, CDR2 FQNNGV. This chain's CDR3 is CASSSGGRIYEQYF. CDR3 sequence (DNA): TGTGCCAGCAGCTCGGGGGGGAGAATCTACGAGCAGTACTTC.

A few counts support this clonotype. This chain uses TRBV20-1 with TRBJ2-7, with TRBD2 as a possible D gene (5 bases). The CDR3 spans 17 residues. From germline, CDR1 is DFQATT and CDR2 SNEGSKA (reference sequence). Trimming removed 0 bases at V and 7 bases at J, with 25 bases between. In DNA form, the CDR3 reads TGCAGTGCTAGAGATTATTCGGAGATGGAGGTTTTATGGGAGCAGTACTTC. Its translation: CSARDYSEMEVLWEQYF.

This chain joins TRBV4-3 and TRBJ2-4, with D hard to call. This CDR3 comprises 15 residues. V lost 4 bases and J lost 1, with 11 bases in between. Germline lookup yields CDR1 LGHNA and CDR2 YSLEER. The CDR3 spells CASSRLPGAKNIQYF. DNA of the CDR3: TGCGCCAGCAGCCGCCTGCCTGGGGCCAAAAACATTCAGTACTTC.

DNA for the CDR3: TGTGCCACCACAACAGGAATGAACACTGAAGCTTTCTTT. Translated, it gives CATTTGMNTEAFF. The chain carries TRBV25-1 and TRBJ1-1, with D perhaps matching TRBD1 (5 bases). The CDR3 sequence is 13 residues long. From germline, CDR1 is MGHDK and CDR2 SYGVNS. The V end was cut by 10 bases, the J end by 0 bases, with 12 bases between.

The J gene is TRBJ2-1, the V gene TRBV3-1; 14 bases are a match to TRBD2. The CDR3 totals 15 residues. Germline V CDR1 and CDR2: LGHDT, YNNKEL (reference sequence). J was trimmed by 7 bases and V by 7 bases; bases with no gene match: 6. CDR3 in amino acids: CASTGLAGEVNEQFF. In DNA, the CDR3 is TGTGCCAGCACGGGACTAGCGGGAGAGGTAAATGAGCAGTTCTTC.

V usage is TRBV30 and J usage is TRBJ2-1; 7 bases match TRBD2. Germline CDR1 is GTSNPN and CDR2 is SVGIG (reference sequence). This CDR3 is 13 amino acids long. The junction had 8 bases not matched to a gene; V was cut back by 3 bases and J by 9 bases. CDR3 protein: CAWSATSAGEQFF. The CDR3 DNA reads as TGTGCCTGGAGCGCTACTAGCGCAGGTGAGCAGTTCTTC.

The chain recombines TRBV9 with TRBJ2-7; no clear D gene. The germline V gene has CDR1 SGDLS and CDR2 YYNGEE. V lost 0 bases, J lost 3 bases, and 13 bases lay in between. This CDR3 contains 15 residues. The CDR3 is CASSVGTSKDYEQYF. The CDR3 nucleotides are TGTGCCAGCAGCGTAGGGACGAGCAAGGACTACGAGCAGTACTTC.

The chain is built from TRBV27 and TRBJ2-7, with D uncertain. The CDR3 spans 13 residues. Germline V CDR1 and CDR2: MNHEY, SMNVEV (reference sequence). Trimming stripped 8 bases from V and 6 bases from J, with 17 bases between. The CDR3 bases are TGTGCCAGCCAAACTTTAGGGATTGCCGAGCAGTACTTC. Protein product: CASQTLGIAEQYF.

The DNA of the CDR3 is TGTGCCAGCAGCTTGCTGGGGGAGGTGACAGATACGCAGTATTTT. It specifies CASSLLGEVTDTQYF. V and J are TRBV5-4 and TRBJ2-3; maybe TRBD2 (6 bases). The V end lost 1 base, the J end lost 3 bases, and 12 bases lay between the germline ends. Germline V gives CDR1 SGHNT, CDR2 YYREEE (reference sequence). The CDR3 consists of 15 residues.

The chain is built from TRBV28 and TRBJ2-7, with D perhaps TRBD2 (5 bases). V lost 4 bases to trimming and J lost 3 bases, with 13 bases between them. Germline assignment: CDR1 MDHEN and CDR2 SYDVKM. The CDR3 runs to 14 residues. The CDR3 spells CASSSWRARYEQYF. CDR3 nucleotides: TGTGCCAGCAGTTCCTGGCGGGCGCGCTACGAGCAGTACTTC. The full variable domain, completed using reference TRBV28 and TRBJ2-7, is DVKVTQSSRYLVKRTGEKVFLECVQDMDHENMFWYRQDPGLGLRLIYFSYDVKMKEKGDIPEGYSVSREKKERFSLILESASTNQTSMYLCASSSWRARYEQYFGPGTRLTVT.

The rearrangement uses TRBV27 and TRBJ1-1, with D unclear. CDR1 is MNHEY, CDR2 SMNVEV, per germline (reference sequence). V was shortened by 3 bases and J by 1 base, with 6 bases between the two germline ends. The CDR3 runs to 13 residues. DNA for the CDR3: TGTGCCAGCAGTTTGGCCCAGAACACTGAAGCTTTCTTT. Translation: CASSLAQNTEAFF.

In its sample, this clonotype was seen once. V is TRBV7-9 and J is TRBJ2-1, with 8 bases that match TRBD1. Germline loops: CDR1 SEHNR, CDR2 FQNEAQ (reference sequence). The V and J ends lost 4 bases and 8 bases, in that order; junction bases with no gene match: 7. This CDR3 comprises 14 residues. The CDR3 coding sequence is TGTGCCAGCAGCTCAATCAGGGGGCAAGATGAGCAGTTCTTC. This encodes CASSSIRGQDEQFF.

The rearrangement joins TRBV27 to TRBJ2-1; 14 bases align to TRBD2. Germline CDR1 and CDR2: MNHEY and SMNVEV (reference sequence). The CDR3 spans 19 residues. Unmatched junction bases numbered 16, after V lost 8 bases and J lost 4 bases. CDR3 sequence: CASSLSGTSGSWGYNEQFF. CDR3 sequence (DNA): TGTGCCAGCTCCCTTAGTGGGACTAGCGGGAGCTGGGGTTACAATGAGCAGTTCTTC.

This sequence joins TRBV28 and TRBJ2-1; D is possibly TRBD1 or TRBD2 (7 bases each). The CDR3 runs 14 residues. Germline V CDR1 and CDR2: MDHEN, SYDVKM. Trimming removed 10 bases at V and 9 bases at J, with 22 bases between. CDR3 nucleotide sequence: TGTGCCACCCTGGGGAGGGGGCTTTTACCTGAGCAGTTCTTC. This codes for CATLGRGLLPEQFF. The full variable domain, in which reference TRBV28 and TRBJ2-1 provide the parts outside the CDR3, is DVKVTQSSRYLVKRTGEKVFLECVQDMDHENMFWYRQDPGLGLRLIYFSYDVKMKEKGDIPEGYSVSREKKERFSLILESASTNQTSMYLCATLGRGLLPEQFFGPGTRLTVL.

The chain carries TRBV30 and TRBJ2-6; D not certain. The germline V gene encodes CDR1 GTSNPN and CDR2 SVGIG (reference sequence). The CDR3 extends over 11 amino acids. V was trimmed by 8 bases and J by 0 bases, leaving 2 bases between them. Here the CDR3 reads CANSGANVLTF. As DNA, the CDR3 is TGTGCCAACTCTGGGGCCAACGTCCTGACTTTC.

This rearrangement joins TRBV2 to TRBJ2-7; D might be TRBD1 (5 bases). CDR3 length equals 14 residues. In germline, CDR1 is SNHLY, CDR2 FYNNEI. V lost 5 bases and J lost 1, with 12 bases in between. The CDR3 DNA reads TGTGCCAGCAGTATTTCGACAGTTTCCTACGAGCAGTACTTC. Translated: CASSISTVSYEQYF. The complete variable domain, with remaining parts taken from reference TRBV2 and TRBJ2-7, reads EPEVTQTPSHQVTQMGQEVILRCVPISNHLYFYWYRQILGQKVEFLVSFYNNEISEKSEIFDDQFSVERPDGSNFTLKIRSTKLEDSAMYFCASSISTVSYEQYFGPGTRLTVT.